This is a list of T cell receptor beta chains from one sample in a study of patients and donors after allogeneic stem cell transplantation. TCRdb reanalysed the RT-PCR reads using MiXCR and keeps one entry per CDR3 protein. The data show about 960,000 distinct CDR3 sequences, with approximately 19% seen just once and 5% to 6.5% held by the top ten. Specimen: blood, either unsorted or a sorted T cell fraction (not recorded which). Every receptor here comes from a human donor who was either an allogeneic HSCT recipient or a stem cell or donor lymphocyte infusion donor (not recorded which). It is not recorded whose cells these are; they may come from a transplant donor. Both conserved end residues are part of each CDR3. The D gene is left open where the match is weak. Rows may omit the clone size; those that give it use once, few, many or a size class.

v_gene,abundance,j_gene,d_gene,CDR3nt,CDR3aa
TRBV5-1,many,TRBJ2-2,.,TGTGCCAGCAGCTTAGTGCCCAACACCGGGGAGCTGTTTTTT,CASSLVPNTGELFF
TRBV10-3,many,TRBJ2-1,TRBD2,TGTGCCATCAGTGAGACTAGCGGGAGGGCCAATGAGCAGTTCTTC,CAISETSGRANEQFF
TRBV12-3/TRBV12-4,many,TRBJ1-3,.,TGTGCCAGCAGACGGTCGTTCTCTGGAAACACCATATATTTT,CASRRSFSGNTIYF
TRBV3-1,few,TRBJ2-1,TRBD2,TGTGCCAGCAGCCAAGATAGAAGGGGACTAGCGGGGAATGAGCAGTTCTTC,CASSQDRRGLAGNEQFF
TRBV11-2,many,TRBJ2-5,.,TGTGCCAGCAGCACTAGAAAGACGTTCCTTATCGACCAAGAGACCCAGTACTTC,CASSTRKTFLIDQETQYF
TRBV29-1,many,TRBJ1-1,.,TGCAGCGTTGAAGCGGGCCTCACTGAAGCTTTCTTT,CSVEAGLTEAFF
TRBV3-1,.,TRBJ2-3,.,TGTGCCAGCAGCCATGAGCCGGGGACTTTTAATACGCAGTATTTT,CASSHEPGTFNTQYF
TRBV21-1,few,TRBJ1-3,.,TGTGCCACCTCGCGTCCGGGACCTGGAAACACCATATATTTT,CATSRPGPGNTIYF
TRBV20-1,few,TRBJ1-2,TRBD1,TGCAGCCTTTACCAGGGGGACATAACTAACTATGGCTACACCTTC,CSLYQGDITNYGYTF
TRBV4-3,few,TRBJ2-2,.,TGCGCCAGCAGCCAAACTTCCAGGGGAGGCGGGGAGCTGTTTTTT,CASSQTSRGGGELFF
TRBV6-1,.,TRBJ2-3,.,TGTGCCAGCAGCCGGGGGTCAAAGGGTCCAGATACGCAGTATTTT,CASSRGSKGPDTQYF
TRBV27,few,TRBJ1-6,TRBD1,TGTGCCAGCAGTTTCAGGACAGGGTCAAATTCACCCCTCCACTTT,CASSFRTGSNSPLHF
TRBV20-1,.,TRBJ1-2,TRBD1,TGCAGTGCTAGCTCCGGGACAGGGGGTGATGGCTATGGCTACACCTTC,CSASSGTGGDGYGYTF
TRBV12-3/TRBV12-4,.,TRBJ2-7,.,TGTGCCAGCAGTTTTTGGGGTATTCCAGGCGGGGAGCAGTACTTC,CASSFWGIPGGEQYF
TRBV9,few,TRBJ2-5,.,TGTGCCAGCAGCGTAGATCCGGGGAGGGAGACCCAGTACTTC,CASSVDPGRETQYF
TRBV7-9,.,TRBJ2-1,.,TGTGCCAGCAGCTGGGTTTTCCACAATGAGCAGTTCTTC,CASSWVFHNEQFF
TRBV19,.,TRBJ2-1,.,TGTGCCAGTGACCCCGGAACAAGGACCTACAATGAGCAGTTCTTC,CASDPGTRTYNEQFF
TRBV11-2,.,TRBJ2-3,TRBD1,TGTGCCAGCAGCGCCCTGGCCCTAAGACAGGGGGCCTATACAGATACGCAGTATTTT,CASSALALRQGAYTDTQYF
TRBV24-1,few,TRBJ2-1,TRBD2,TGTGCCACCCCGGGACTAGCGGAATCCTACAATGAGCAGTTCTTC,CATPGLAESYNEQFF
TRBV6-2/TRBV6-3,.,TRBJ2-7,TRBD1,TGTGCCAGCAGGACGGACAGGGGGGGCAACGAGCAGTACTTC,CASRTDRGGNEQYF
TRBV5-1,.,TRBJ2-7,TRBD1,TGCGCCAGCGCTTTCGACAGGGCGTCCTACGAGCAGTACTTC,CASAFDRASYEQYF
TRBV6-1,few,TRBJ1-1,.,TGTGCCAGCTGGCAGCCCGTGAACACTGAAGCTTTCTTT,CASWQPVNTEAFF
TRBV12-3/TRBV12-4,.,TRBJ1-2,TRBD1,TGTGCCGTAGATACAGGGGCCAATAACTATGGCTACACCTTC,CAVDTGANNYGYTF
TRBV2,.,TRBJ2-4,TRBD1,TGTGCCAGCAGAAAAAGGACAGGGGAGAACATTCAGTACTTC,CASRKRTGENIQYF
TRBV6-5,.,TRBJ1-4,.,TGTGCCAGCAGTTACTCTCCCGTGGGGATTAGCGAAAAACTGTTTTTT,CASSYSPVGISEKLFF
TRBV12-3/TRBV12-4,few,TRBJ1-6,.,TGTGCCAGCAGTGCTGCCAGGGAACTCCACCTCCACTTT,CASSAARELHLHF
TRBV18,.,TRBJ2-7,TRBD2,TGTGCCAGCTCACCACCGCGGGGGGCCGTTTACGAGCAGTACTTC,CASSPPRGAVYEQYF